Following are 29 T cell receptor beta chains from one sample sequenced in a study of chemoradiotherapy in HPV16-positive cancers. Sequenced by immunoSEQ multiplex PCR; TCRdb stores in-frame clones only, minus some. The data contain about 10,000 clones, approximately 74% of them seen just once; the ten biggest clones take up around 9.2%. Sampling took place from a patient who underwent chemoradiotherapy. These TCRs come from a human donor with HPV-associated anogenital cancer.

V is TRBV21-1 and J is TRBJ2-5; the table gives TRBD2 as D, unverified against the DNA. TRBV21-1 is labeled a pseudogene. CDR3 length: 15 amino acids. CDR3 sequence (DNA): TGTGCCAGCAGCAAACACGAGGTCCCGGGGGAGACCCAGTACTTC. Protein sequence: CASSKHEVPGETQYF.

The chain has TRBV4-3 and TRBJ2-3; D is undetermined. Trimming took off 0 bases at V and 2 bases at J, with 9 bases between the two ends. From germline, CDR1 is LGHNA and CDR2 YSLEER. The CDR3 is 15 residues long. The chain's CDR3 is CASSQDGQATDTQYF. The CDR3 region has the DNA TGCGCCAGCAGCCAAGACGGTCAGGCCACAGATACGCAGTATTTT.

The gene calls are TRBV28 and TRBJ1-1; D possibly corresponds to TRBD1 (6 bases). This CDR3 has 13 amino acids. The ends were cut back, 5 bases at V and 8 bases at J, with 15 bases in the middle. Germline CDR1 reads MDHEN; CDR2 reads SYDVKM. CDR3 residues: CASSPQGLVEAFF. For the CDR3, the DNA is TGTGCCAGCAGTCCACAGGGTTTGGTAGAAGCTTTCTTT.

The V and J genes are TRBV11-1 and TRBJ2-7; D is undetermined. CDR1 SGHAT and CDR2 FQDESV come from the germline V gene (reference sequence). The V and J ends lost 0 bases and 3 bases respectively, with 3 bases between them. This CDR3 has 12 amino acids. The CDR3 here is CASSLARYEQYF. The CDR3 bases are TGTGCCAGCAGCTTAGCGCGCTACGAGCAGTACTTC.

This clone has a handful of counts. The rearrangement links TRBV20-1 to TRBJ2-1; perhaps TRBD2 as D (5 bases). Trimming pared 5 bases from V and 4 bases from J, leaving 6 bases between. The CDR3 loop spans 11 amino acids. The germline gives CDR1 DFQATT, CDR2 SNEGSKA (reference sequence). The CDR3 reads CSAGGYNEQFF. CDR3 coding DNA: TGCAGTGCTGGCGGGTACAATGAGCAGTTCTTC.

This chain links TRBV7-9 with TRBJ2-7; TRBD1 agrees at 7 bases. CDR1 is SEHNR, CDR2 FQNEAQ, per germline (reference sequence). The trim removed 6 bases at V and 4 bases at J, leaving 9 bases unmatched. The CDR3 loop spans 14 amino acids. The CDR3, as DNA: TGTGCCAGCAGTCGATCCGGGACAGATTACGAGCAGTACTTC. It yields the protein CASSRSGTDYEQYF. Filled out from reference TRBV7-9 and TRBJ2-7, the complete variable domain reads DTGVSQNPRHKITKRGQNVTFRCDPISEHNRLYWYRQTLGQGPEFLTYFQNEAQLEKSRLLSDRFSAERPKGSFSTLEIQRTEQGDSAMYLCASSRSGTDYEQYFGPGTRLTVT.

J is TRBJ2-5 and V is TRBV5-6; perhaps D is TRBD1 or TRBD2 (5 bases each). This CDR3 is 14 amino acids long. The V gene's germline CDR1 is SGHDT and CDR2 YYEEEE. Between the trimmed V and J ends, which lost 0 bases and 4 bases, there was a span of 10 bases. CDR3 protein: CASSLGGELETQYF. For the CDR3, the DNA is TGTGCCAGCAGCTTGGGAGGGGAGCTAGAGACCCAGTACTTC.

The CDR3 sequence: CASSQFGEINEKLFF. The CDR3 DNA is TGCGCCAGCAGCCAATTCGGGGAGATTAATGAAAAACTGTTTTTT. This sequence joins TRBV4-3 and TRBJ1-4; unclear D gene. The CDR3 spans 15 residues. V was trimmed by 2 bases and J by 4 bases, leaving 11 bases between them. Germline V gene sequence: CDR1 LGHNA, CDR2 YSLEER.

The V call is TRBV5-5, the J call TRBJ2-1; 13 bases line up with TRBD2. The J segment lost 7 bases and the V segment lost 2 bases, leaving 9 bases of the junction unmatched. CDR1 is SGHKS, CDR2 YYEKEE, per germline (reference sequence). The CDR3 has 17 residues. The CDR3, as DNA: TGTGCCAGCAGCTTAGGCCTGACTAGCGGGAGGATTAATGAGCAGTTCTTC. Translation gives CASSLGLTSGRINEQFF.

V gene TRBV18 combines with J gene TRBJ1-5, with D maybe TRBD1 (5 bases). The CDR3 spans 13 residues. Trimming pared 5 bases from V and 7 bases from J, leaving 12 bases between. Germline V gene data show CDR1 as KGHSH and CDR2 as LQKENI. DNA of the CDR3: TGTGCCAGCTCAGGTGACAGAGGGCAGCCCCAGCATTTT. It codes for CASSGDRGQPQHF.

The J gene is TRBJ2-1, the V gene TRBV19; TRBD2 aligns across 8 bases. Germline values: CDR1 LNHDA, CDR2 SQIVND (reference sequence). V lost 7 bases to trimming and J lost 5 bases; unmatched junction nucleotides: 7. This CDR3 is built from 14 residues. The DNA of the CDR3 is TGTGCCAGTACCATTAGCGGGGAAAACAATGAGCAGTTCTTC. Translating it yields CASTISGENNEQFF.

This chain connects TRBV19 to TRBJ1-1; D not certain. V lost 3 bases to trimming and J lost 0 bases, with 17 bases between them. CDR3 length equals 17 residues. Germline CDR1 LNHDA, CDR2 SQIVND (reference sequence). CDR3: CASSILAGARMNTEAFF. CDR3 DNA: TGTGCCAGTAGTATTCTGGCCGGCGCAAGAATGAACACTGAAGCTTTCTTT.

The rearrangement uses TRBV29-1 and TRBJ1-2; 7 nucleotides match TRBD1. Germline assignment: CDR1 SQVTM and CDR2 ANQGSEA. This CDR3 is built from 13 residues. V lost 4 bases to trimming and J lost 4 bases; unmatched junction nucleotides: 6. The CDR3 loop is CSVGDRDPYGYTF. The CDR3 DNA is TGCAGCGTTGGCGACAGGGACCCCTATGGCTACACCTTC.

The chain couples TRBV5-4 to TRBJ1-1; D remains ambiguous. The CDR3 extends over 11 amino acids. Per the germline V gene, CDR1 is SGHNT and CDR2 is YYREEE (reference sequence). V was trimmed by 2 bases and J by 7 bases, leaving 6 bases between them. The CDR3 loop reads CASSFAGEAFF. CDR3 sequence (DNA): TGTGCCAGCAGCTTCGCTGGTGAAGCTTTCTTT.

In this sample, this clone turned up a few times. The rearrangement uses TRBV7-9 and TRBJ1-4; D gene uncertain. Per the germline V gene, CDR1 is SEHNR and CDR2 is FQNEAQ (reference sequence). The V gene lost 5 bases and the J gene lost 2 bases, with 21 bases spanning the gap. The CDR3 spans 18 residues. CDR3 sequence reads: CASSRTPRREATNEKLFF. Written as DNA, the CDR3 is TGTGCCAGCAGCCGAACCCCCAGAAGAGAGGCGACTAATGAAAAACTGTTTTTT.

The genes are TRBV15 and TRBJ1-2; TRBD1 is a possible D gene (5 bases). The germline gives CDR1 LNHNV, CDR2 YYDKDF (reference sequence). V was pared by 1 base and J by 0 bases, with 12 bases between. The CDR3 covers 16 residues. This CDR3 reads CATSRGLQEPNYGYTF. The DNA of the CDR3 is TGTGCCACCAGCAGAGGACTACAGGAACCTAACTATGGCTACACCTTC.

V is TRBV5-1 and J is TRBJ2-7; TRBD2 aligns across 11 bases. The V segment lost 0 bases and the J segment 6 bases; nucleotides outside the gene matches: 5. Germline lookup yields CDR1 SGHRS and CDR2 YFSETQ. The CDR3 spans 15 residues. In nucleotides, the CDR3 is TGCGCCAGCAGCTTGGTTCTAGCGGGAGGCGGCGAGCAGTACTTC. Its protein product is CASSLVLAGGGEQYF.

This rearrangement joins TRBV9 to TRBJ2-6, with D perhaps TRBD1 or TRBD2 (5 bases each). The CDR3 is 15 residues long. CDR1 is SGDLS and CDR2 is YYNGEE in the germline V gene. V shed 0 bases and J shed 2 bases, with 6 bases lying between them. The CDR3 region has the DNA TGTGCCAGCAGCGTAGGAGGGGCTGGGGCCAACGTCCTGACTTTC. Translation: CASSVGGAGANVLTF. Together with reference TRBV9 and TRBJ2-6, the CDR3 gives the full variable domain: DSGVTQTPKHLITATGQRVTLRCSPRSGDLSVYWYQQSLDQGLQFLIQYYNGEERAKGNILERFSAQQFPDLHSELNLSSLELGDSALYFCASSVGGAGANVLTFGAGSRLTVL.

This chain uses TRBV5-8 with TRBJ2-7; no clear D. The CDR3 covers 14 residues. The germline CDR1 and CDR2 sequences are SGHTS and YDEGEE. Deletions cut 2 bases from V and 0 bases from J, with 9 bases between. In DNA form, the CDR3 reads TGTGCCAGCAGCTTAAAATGGAGCTCCTACGAGCAGTACTTC. Its translation is CASSLKWSSYEQYF.

The genes are TRBV19 and TRBJ1-4; D unclear. V gave up 1 base and J gave up 5 bases, with 11 bases separating them. Germline V gives CDR1 LNHDA, CDR2 SQIVND (reference sequence). The CDR3 totals 15 residues. This CDR3 is CASSIGGQLNEKLFF. CDR3 nucleotide sequence: TGTGCCAGTAGTATAGGGGGTCAGCTGAATGAAAAACTGTTTTTT. The whole variable domain, filled in from reference TRBV19 and TRBJ1-4, reads DGGITQSPKYLFRKEGQNVTLSCEQNLNHDAMYWYRQDPGQGLRLIYYSQIVNDFQKGDIAEGYSVSREKKESFPLTVTSAQKNPTAFYLCASSIGGQLNEKLFFGSGTQLSVL.

This clone was detected a few times. This rearrangement joins TRBV11-1 to TRBJ2-7; a possible D gene is TRBD1 (6 bases). With 7 bases removed from V and 5 bases from J, the gap between germline ends came to 15 bases. Germline loops: CDR1 SGHAT, CDR2 FQDESV (reference sequence). This CDR3 has 13 amino acids. CDR3 sequence (DNA): TGTGCCAGCAACGTAGACAGGTCGGACGAGCAGTACTTC. Translation gives CASNVDRSDEQYF.

The chain is built from TRBV7-9 and TRBJ2-7; 8 bases line up with TRBD1. The CDR3 runs 15 residues. CDR1 SEHNR and CDR2 FQNEAQ come from the germline V gene (reference sequence). Trimming cost V 5 bases and J 4 bases; bases outside gene matches: 10. The CDR3 region has the DNA TGTGCCAGCAGCGAAGGACAGGGAGGACTATACGAGCAGTACTTC. The encoded protein is CASSEGQGGLYEQYF.

The chain combines TRBV18 with TRBJ1-2; possible D gene TRBD1, 6 bases. The CDR3 sequence is 13 residues long. Trimming took off 3 bases at V and 8 bases at J, with 13 bases between the two ends. Germline lookup yields CDR1 KGHSH and CDR2 LQKENI. The DNA of the CDR3 is TGTGCCAGCTCACCCGCCGGACAGACGGGCTACACCTTC. Amino acid sequence: CASSPAGQTGYTF.

This chain connects TRBV27 to TRBJ1-2, with D possibly being TRBD1 (5 bases). This CDR3 is built from 14 residues. V was cut by 5 bases and J by 2 bases, with 12 bases left in between. Per the germline V gene, CDR1 is MNHEY and CDR2 is SMNVEV (reference sequence). CDR3 sequence reads: CASSPGRGNYGYTF. CDR3 nucleotide sequence: TGTGCCAGCAGTCCTGGAAGGGGAAACTATGGCTACACCTTC.

The chain carries TRBV5-6 and TRBJ2-7; the D gene could be TRBD1 or TRBD2 (6 bases each). The germline V and J ends were trimmed by 6 bases and 2 bases, with 12 bases remaining between them. The germline V gene encodes CDR1 SGHDT and CDR2 YYEEEE. The CDR3 spans 13 residues. CDR3 sequence (DNA): TGTGCCAGCAATGGGGGGCCCCCCTACGAGCAGTACTTC. It yields the protein CASNGGPPYEQYF.

This clone is classed as medium-sized. V usage is TRBV29-1 and J usage is TRBJ2-1; 8 nucleotides agree with TRBD1. Germline CDR1 SQVTM, CDR2 ANQGSEA. V shed 5 bases, J shed 4 bases, and the junction held 7 bases outside the gene matches. This CDR3 contains 14 residues. CDR3 sequence: CSVNEGQDYNEQFF. CDR3 sequence (DNA): TGCAGCGTTAACGAGGGACAGGATTACAATGAGCAGTTCTTC.

The chain is built from TRBV4-1 and TRBJ1-1; TRBD1 agrees at 7 bases. CDR1 and CDR2 (germline): MGHRA, YSYEKL. The CDR3 contains 15 residues. The trim removed 3 bases at V and 1 base at J, leaving 5 bases unmatched. Here the CDR3 DNA reads TGCGCCAGCAGCCAGGCCTCAGGGGGGAACACTGAAGCTTTCTTT. Translated, it gives CASSQASGGNTEAFF.

V is TRBV6-1 and J is TRBJ1-1; D is uncertain. Germline assignment: CDR1 MNHNS and CDR2 SASEGT. V shed 2 bases and J shed 2 bases, with 3 bases lying between them. This CDR3 has 12 residues. In DNA form, the CDR3 reads TGTGCCAGCAGTGAATATAACACTGAAGCTTTCTTT. Its translation is CASSEYNTEAFF.

This clone has only a few counts. The chain recombines TRBV4-3 with TRBJ2-6, with a tentative D call TRBD2 (6 bases). Trimming took off 0 bases at V and 1 base at J, with 7 bases between the two ends. This CDR3 is 16 amino acids long. Germline-derived CDR1 and CDR2 are LGHNA and YSLEER. The CDR3 DNA reads as TGCGCCAGCAGCCAAGATCGGGGGTCTGGGGCCAACGTCCTGACTTTC. It codes for CASSQDRGSGANVLTF.